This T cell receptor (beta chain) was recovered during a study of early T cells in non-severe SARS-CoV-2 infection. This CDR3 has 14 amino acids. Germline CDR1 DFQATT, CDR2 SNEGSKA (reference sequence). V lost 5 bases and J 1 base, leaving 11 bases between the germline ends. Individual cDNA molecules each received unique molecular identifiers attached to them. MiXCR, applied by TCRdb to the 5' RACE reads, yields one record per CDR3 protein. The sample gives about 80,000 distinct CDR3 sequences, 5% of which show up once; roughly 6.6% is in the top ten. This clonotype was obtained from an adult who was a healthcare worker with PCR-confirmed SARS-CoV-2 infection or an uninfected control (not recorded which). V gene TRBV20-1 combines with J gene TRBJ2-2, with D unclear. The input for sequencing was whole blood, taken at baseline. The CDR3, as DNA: TGCAGTGCTTCCGTACTTTTGAACACCGGGGAGCTGTTTTTT. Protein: CSASVLLNTGELFF.